These 16 T cell receptor beta chains came from one sample sequenced in a study of cytomegalovirus exposure and HLA in healthy donors. Produced via immunoSEQ multiplex PCR; TCRdb's table is partial and in-frame only. Here the sample spans about 56,000 clones, around nine tenths being singletons. The sample was PBMCs. All receptors come from a man younger than 35 in good health and CMV-seronegative.

The CDR3 spells CASIFDRSYDEQFF. The CDR3 DNA follows: TGTGCCAGCATCTTCGACAGGTCGTATGATGAGCAGTTCTTC. The chain couples TRBV6-6 to TRBJ2-1; D might be TRBD1 (6 bases). This CDR3 region has 14 residues. V was cut by 7 bases and J by 8 bases, with 18 bases left in between. Per germline, CDR1 MNHNY and CDR2 SVGAGI (reference sequence).

The genes are TRBV7-9 and TRBJ2-6; no definite D call. Deletions cut 5 bases from V and 6 bases from J, with 5 bases between. This CDR3 has 12 amino acids. Germline-derived CDR1 and CDR2 are SEHNR and FQNEAQ (reference sequence). The CDR3 protein is CASSPEANVLTF. The CDR3, as DNA: TGTGCCAGCAGCCCAGAGGCCAACGTCCTGACTTTC.

This chain joins TRBV27 and TRBJ1-2; TRBD1 is a possible D gene (5 bases). CDR3 size: 17 residues. The V end was cut by 0 bases, the J end by 2 bases, with 16 bases between. Germline CDR1 MNHEY, CDR2 SMNVEV (reference sequence). CDR3 amino acids: CASSLSVVGRENYGYTF. For the CDR3, the DNA is TGTGCCAGCAGTTTATCTGTGGTGGGACGGGAGAACTATGGCTACACCTTC.

The V and J genes are TRBV9 and TRBJ2-1, with a weak D call TRBD1 (6 bases). This CDR3 contains 16 residues. Between the trimmed V and J ends, which lost 0 bases and 4 bases, there was a span of 14 bases. The V gene's germline CDR1 is SGDLS and CDR2 YYNGEE. In nucleotides, the CDR3 is TGTGCCAGCAGCGTAGACCGAGGACAGATTTACAATGAGCAGTTCTTC. It codes for CASSVDRGQIYNEQFF. The full variable domain, its missing parts supplied by reference TRBV9 and TRBJ2-1, is DSGVTQTPKHLITATGQRVTLRCSPRSGDLSVYWYQQSLDQGLQFLIQYYNGEERAKGNILERFSAQQFPDLHSELNLSSLELGDSALYFCASSVDRGQIYNEQFFGPGTRLTVL.

The chain couples TRBV27 to TRBJ2-7, with D perhaps TRBD1 (5 bases). This CDR3 contains 16 residues. Germline loops: CDR1 MNHEY, CDR2 SMNVEV (reference sequence). Trimming removed 7 bases from V and 2 bases from J, with 21 bases in between. CDR3 protein: CASMKLGAGIPYEQYF. The CDR3, as DNA: TGTGCCAGCATGAAGCTAGGGGCCGGTATCCCCTACGAGCAGTACTTC.

The rearrangement joins TRBV9 to TRBJ2-7, with TRBD1 identical over 9 bases. The germline V gene encodes CDR1 SGDLS and CDR2 YYNGEE. The J segment lost 6 bases and the V segment lost 0 bases, leaving 4 bases of the junction unmatched. The CDR3 has 14 residues. The CDR3 DNA sequence: TGTGCCAGCAGCGTAGTGGGACAGGGTGGCGAGCAGTACTTC. Encoded protein: CASSVVGQGGEQYF.

This chain joins TRBV6-1 and TRBJ1-5; D is undetermined. V was pared by 4 bases and J by 0 bases, with 7 bases between. The CDR3 has 14 residues. The germline V gene encodes CDR1 MNHNS and CDR2 SASEGT. The CDR3 is CASSVANSNQPQHF. For the CDR3, the DNA is TGTGCCAGCAGTGTGGCCAATAGCAATCAGCCCCAGCATTTT.

This clone occurred once. The J gene is TRBJ2-3, the V gene TRBV5-1; 7 bases map to TRBD2. The CDR3 sequence is 16 residues long. Trimming took 0 bases from V and 7 from J; bases not matched to a gene: 11. Looked up from germline, CDR1 is SGHRS and CDR2 is YFSETQ. The CDR3 here is CASSLERGGPGHTQYF. Written as DNA, the CDR3 is TGCGCCAGCAGCTTGGAGCGGGGAGGGCCGGGACATACGCAGTATTTT.

The V and J genes are TRBV4-3 and TRBJ1-2; TRBD1 matches 7 bases. This CDR3 has 14 residues. V lost 0 bases to trimming and J lost 5 bases; unmatched junction nucleotides: 3. Germline CDR1 is LGHNA and CDR2 is YSLEER. Here the CDR3 reads CASSQDRGPYGYTF. For the CDR3, the DNA is TGCGCCAGCAGCCAAGATAGGGGGCCTTATGGCTACACCTTC.

This chain joins TRBV4-2 and TRBJ2-3; 10 bases match TRBD2. The J segment lost 5 bases and the V segment lost 5 bases, leaving 7 bases of the junction unmatched. CDR1 and CDR2 (germline): LGHNA, YNFKEQ. This CDR3 has 15 residues. For the CDR3, the DNA is TGTGCCAGCAGCGGAACTAGCGGGGCGGTAGATACGCAGTATTTT. Protein sequence: CASSGTSGAVDTQYF.

The V and J genes are TRBV11-2 and TRBJ2-5; D remains unclear. The length of the CDR3 is 15 residues. Between the trimmed V and J ends, which lost 0 bases and 5 bases, there was a span of 13 bases. Germline V gives CDR1 SGHAT, CDR2 FQNNGV. CDR3: CASSLDIGTGETQYF. As DNA, the CDR3 is TGTGCCAGCAGCTTAGATATTGGAACGGGTGAGACCCAGTACTTC.

The rearrangement links TRBV19 to TRBJ1-5; TRBD1 aligns across 11 bases. This CDR3 region has 16 residues. Germline loops: CDR1 LNHDA, CDR2 SQIVND (reference sequence). V trimming: 3 bases; J trimming: 6 bases; junction bases outside the gene matches: 7. CDR3 sequence: CASSIIGTGGAQPQHF. In nucleotides, the CDR3 is TGTGCCAGTAGTATCATCGGGACAGGGGGTGCTCAGCCCCAGCATTTT.

J is TRBJ1-2 and V is TRBV25-1; D may be TRBD1 (5 bases). Germline CDR1 and CDR2: MGHDK and SYGVNS. V lost 8 bases and J lost 5, with 12 bases in between. CDR3 length equals 12 residues. The DNA for the CDR3 is TGTGCCAGCTTTACGGACAATTATGGCTACACCTTC. Its protein is CASFTDNYGYTF.

A note on this clone: Other DNA variants within this sample encode the same CDR3. The rearrangement uses TRBV4-1 and TRBJ2-7, with D possibly being TRBD2 (6 bases). CDR3 size: 12 residues. CDR1 is MGHRA, CDR2 YSYEKL, per germline. V was cut by 3 bases and J by 3 bases, with 6 bases left in between. The CDR3 protein is CASSQDYYEQYF. In DNA form, the CDR3 reads TGCGCCAGCAGCCAGGACTACTACGAGCAGTACTTC.

The chain joins TRBV20-1 to TRBJ2-7; D not certain. Trimming removed 5 bases from V and 3 bases from J, with 8 bases in between. The CDR3 runs to 11 residues. Germline V lookup: CDR1 DFQATT, CDR2 SNEGSKA (reference sequence). CDR3 protein: CSAVLVYEQYF. The CDR3 region has the DNA TGCAGTGCTGTCCTAGTCTACGAGCAGTACTTC.

This chain links TRBV6-1 with TRBJ1-2; weak D call: TRBD1 (6 bases). Trimming left V 3 bases short and J 4 bases short, with 18 bases between. Germline V lookup: CDR1 MNHNS, CDR2 SASEGT. This CDR3 contains 16 residues. CDR3 sequence (DNA): TGTGCCAGCAGTGAGTTAACTGGACAGCCAATCTATGGCTACACCTTC. It encodes CASSELTGQPIYGYTF.